These T cell receptor beta chains were read from a single sample in a study of regulatory T cells in long-lasting Graves disease. TCRdb reprocessed the multiplex PCR reads with MiXCR, giving one entry per CDR3 protein. The sample consists of hundreds of thousands of distinct CDR3 sequences, approximately 21% of them appearing once. The source was peripheral blood mononuclear cells (PBMCs), collected when the disease was refractory, from a patient treated with antithyroid drugs. The source of these receptors is a female donor with Graves disease. The CDR3 runs from the conserved cysteine through the conserved F or W. A D gene is named only where the DNA matches it firmly. Expanded clones are given a class, and other clones once, few, many or no size at all.

v_gene: TRBV30; j_gene: TRBJ1-2; abundance: -; d_gene: -; CDR3nt: TGTGCCTGGAGTGAACTTAACGGGCTTGAGACCTTC; CDR3aa: CAWSELNGLETF
v_gene: TRBV27; j_gene: TRBJ2-4; abundance: -; d_gene: -; CDR3nt: TGTGCCAGCAGTTTACCCCCAGATCTAGCCAAAAACATTCAGTACTTC; CDR3aa: CASSLPPDLAKNIQYF
v_gene: TRBV2; j_gene: TRBJ1-1; abundance: many; d_gene: -; CDR3nt: TGTGCCAGCGGTAAGGGGGGGACTGAAGCTTTCTTT; CDR3aa: CASGKGGTEAFF
v_gene: TRBV24-1; j_gene: TRBJ2-7; abundance: few; d_gene: TRBD2; CDR3nt: TGTGCCACCAGTGATGGCGGGAGGGGTAGATACGAGCAGTACTTC; CDR3aa: CATSDGGRGRYEQYF
v_gene: TRBV7-2; j_gene: TRBJ2-5; abundance: -; d_gene: TRBD1; CDR3nt: TGTGCCAGCAGCTTCAAACAGGGGCAAGAGACCCAGTACTTC; CDR3aa: CASSFKQGQETQYF
v_gene: TRBV10-3; j_gene: TRBJ1-1; abundance: few; d_gene: -; CDR3nt: TGTGCCATCAGTGAGTCAAGTGAGGGGGGCACTGAAGCTTTCTTT; CDR3aa: CAISESSEGGTEAFF
v_gene: TRBV7-8; j_gene: TRBJ1-2; abundance: many; d_gene: TRBD1; CDR3nt: TGTGCCAGCACGACAGGGGCGGCAAACTATGGCTACACCTTC; CDR3aa: CASTTGAANYGYTF
v_gene: TRBV11-2; j_gene: TRBJ2-2; abundance: few; d_gene: -; CDR3nt: TGTGCCAGCACCCGCCGGGACACATCGAACACCGGGGAGCTGTTTTTT; CDR3aa: CASTRRDTSNTGELFF
v_gene: TRBV2; j_gene: TRBJ1-2; abundance: -; d_gene: -; CDR3nt: TGTGCCAGCAGCGCGGATGGTGGGCAGGGAGATGGCCGCACCTTC; CDR3aa: CASSADGGQGDGRTF
v_gene: TRBV7-2; j_gene: TRBJ1-5; abundance: many; d_gene: -; CDR3nt: TGTGCCAGCAGCTCAACGGCCAATAGCAATCAGCCCCAGCATTTT; CDR3aa: CASSSTANSNQPQHF
v_gene: TRBV9; j_gene: TRBJ1-2; abundance: few; d_gene: -; CDR3nt: TGTGCCAGCAGCGGAGGCCCCGGGTCACCGCTATCCTATGGCTACACCTTC; CDR3aa: CASSGGPGSPLSYGYTF
v_gene: TRBV19; j_gene: TRBJ1-2; abundance: -; d_gene: -; CDR3nt: TGTGCCAGTAGTATAGCGGAGGGGTATTATGGCTACACCTTC; CDR3aa: CASSIAEGYYGYTF
v_gene: TRBV20-1; j_gene: TRBJ1-6; abundance: few; d_gene: TRBD1; CDR3nt: TGCAGTGCTAGTCCTCTGGGGCGATGGGAGACCGGGACAGGGGGATCACCCCTCCACTTT; CDR3aa: CSASPLGRWETGTGGSPLHF
v_gene: TRBV9; j_gene: TRBJ2-5; abundance: -; d_gene: -; CDR3nt: TGTGCCAGCAGCGTAGCAGTAACTGCCGCCCAAGAGACCCAGTACTTC; CDR3aa: CASSVAVTAAQETQYF
v_gene: TRBV6-1; j_gene: TRBJ1-5; abundance: many; d_gene: -; CDR3nt: TGTGCCAGCAGTGAAAGCGTCGGGGGCGCCGGACAGCCCCAGCATTTT; CDR3aa: CASSESVGGAGQPQHF
v_gene: TRBV12-3/TRBV12-4; j_gene: TRBJ2-5; abundance: many; d_gene: -; CDR3nt: TGTGCCAGCAGTTCCCCCCCGGGCGAACAAGAGACCCAGTACTTC; CDR3aa: CASSSPPGEQETQYF
v_gene: TRBV10-3; j_gene: TRBJ1-2; abundance: many; d_gene: TRBD1; CDR3nt: TGTGCCATCAGTGGGGACAGCTCCTATGGCTACACCTTC; CDR3aa: CAISGDSSYGYTF
v_gene: TRBV13; j_gene: TRBJ2-7; abundance: -; d_gene: -; CDR3nt: TGTGCCAGCAGCCAACATGGTTCCTACGAGCAGTACTTC; CDR3aa: CASSQHGSYEQYF
v_gene: TRBV19; j_gene: TRBJ2-7; abundance: -; d_gene: -; CDR3nt: TGTGCCAGTAGTATAGGGCCTAAAGTCATCTACGAGCAGTACTTC; CDR3aa: CASSIGPKVIYEQYF
v_gene: TRBV19; j_gene: TRBJ2-5; abundance: few; d_gene: TRBD2; CDR3nt: TGTGCCAGTAGTCGACTAGCGGGAGAAAGTGTGGAAGAGACCCAGTACTTC; CDR3aa: CASSRLAGESVEETQYF
v_gene: TRBV27; j_gene: TRBJ1-6; abundance: -; d_gene: -; CDR3nt: TGTGCCAGCAGTTTAATAGGGTTGTCTTCACCCCTCCACTTT; CDR3aa: CASSLIGLSSPLHF
v_gene: TRBV4-1; j_gene: TRBJ2-7; abundance: -; d_gene: -; CDR3nt: TGCGCCAGCAGCCAAGATCAGGCGACCTACGAGCAGTACTTC; CDR3aa: CASSQDQATYEQYF
v_gene: TRBV29-1; j_gene: TRBJ1-2; abundance: few; d_gene: -; CDR3nt: TGCAGCGTTGATGGTAGGGATAAATCCCGATATGGCTACACCTTC; CDR3aa: CSVDGRDKSRYGYTF
v_gene: TRBV28; j_gene: TRBJ2-7; abundance: many; d_gene: TRBD2; CDR3nt: TGTGCCAGCAGGCGCGGGGGTAGCGGGAGCAACGAGCAGTACTTC; CDR3aa: CASRRGGSGSNEQYF
v_gene: TRBV7-6; j_gene: TRBJ1-6; abundance: few; d_gene: TRBD1; CDR3nt: TGTGCCAGCAGCCCGATGACAGGGACACCTCACTATAATTCACCCCTCCACTTT; CDR3aa: CASSPMTGTPHYNSPLHF
v_gene: TRBV2; j_gene: TRBJ1-1; abundance: few; d_gene: -; CDR3nt: TGTGCCAGCAGCCCCCGGGGGTTAAGTCCTGAAGCTTTCTTT; CDR3aa: CASSPRGLSPEAFF